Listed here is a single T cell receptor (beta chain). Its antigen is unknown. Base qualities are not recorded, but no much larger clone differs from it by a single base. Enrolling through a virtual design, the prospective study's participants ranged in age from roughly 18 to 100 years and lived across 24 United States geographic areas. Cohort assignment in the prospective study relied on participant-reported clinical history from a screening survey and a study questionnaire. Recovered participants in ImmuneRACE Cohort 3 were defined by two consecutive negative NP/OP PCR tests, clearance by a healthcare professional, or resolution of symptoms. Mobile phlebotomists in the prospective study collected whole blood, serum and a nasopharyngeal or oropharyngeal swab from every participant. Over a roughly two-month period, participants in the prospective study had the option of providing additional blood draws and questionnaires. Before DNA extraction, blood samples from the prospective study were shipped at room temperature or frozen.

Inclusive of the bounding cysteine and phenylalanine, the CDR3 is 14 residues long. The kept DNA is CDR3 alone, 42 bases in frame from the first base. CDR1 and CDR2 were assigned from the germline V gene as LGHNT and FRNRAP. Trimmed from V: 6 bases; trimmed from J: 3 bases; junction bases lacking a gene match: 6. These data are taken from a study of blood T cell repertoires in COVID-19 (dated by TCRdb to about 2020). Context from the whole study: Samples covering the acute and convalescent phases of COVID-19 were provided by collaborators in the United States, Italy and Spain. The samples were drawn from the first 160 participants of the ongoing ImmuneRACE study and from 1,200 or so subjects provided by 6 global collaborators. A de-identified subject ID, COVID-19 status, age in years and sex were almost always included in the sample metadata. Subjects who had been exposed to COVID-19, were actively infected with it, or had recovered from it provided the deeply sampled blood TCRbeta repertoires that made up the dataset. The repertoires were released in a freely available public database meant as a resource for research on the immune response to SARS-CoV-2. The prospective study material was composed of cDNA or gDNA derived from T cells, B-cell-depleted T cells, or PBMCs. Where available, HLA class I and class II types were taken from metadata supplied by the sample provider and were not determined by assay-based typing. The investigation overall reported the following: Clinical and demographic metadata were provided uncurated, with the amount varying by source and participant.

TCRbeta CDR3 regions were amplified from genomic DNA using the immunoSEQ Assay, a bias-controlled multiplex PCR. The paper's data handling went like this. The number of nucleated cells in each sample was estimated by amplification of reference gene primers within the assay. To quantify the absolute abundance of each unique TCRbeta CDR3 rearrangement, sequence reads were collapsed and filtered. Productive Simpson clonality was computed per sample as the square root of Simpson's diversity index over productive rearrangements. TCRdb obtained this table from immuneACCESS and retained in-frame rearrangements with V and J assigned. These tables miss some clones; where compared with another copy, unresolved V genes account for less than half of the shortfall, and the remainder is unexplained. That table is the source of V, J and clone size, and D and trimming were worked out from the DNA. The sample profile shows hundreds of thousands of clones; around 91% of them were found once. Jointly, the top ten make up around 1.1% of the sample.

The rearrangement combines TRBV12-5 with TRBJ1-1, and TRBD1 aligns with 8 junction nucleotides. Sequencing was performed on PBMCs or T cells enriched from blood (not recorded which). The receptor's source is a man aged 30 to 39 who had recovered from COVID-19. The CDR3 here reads CASGGGQGDTEAFF. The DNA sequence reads TGTGCTAGTGGGGGTGGACAGGGAGACACTGAAGCTTTCTTT.